The 13 T cell receptor beta chains below were found in one sample sequenced in a study of sequential checkpoint blockade in melanoma. The treatment denotes: randomized to nivolumab then ipilimumab (arm A) or the reverse (arm B). The table came from immunoSEQ multiplex PCR; TCRdb's copy has only in-frame clones and leaves some out. This sample has about 22,000 clones, with around 86% found just once. The material sequenced was CD8+ T cells sorted from blood (inferred from file names), taken from a patient given nivolumab and ipilimumab in sequence. The receptor source for this set is a human donor with melanoma.

The genes are TRBV13 and TRBJ2-7; TRBD1 agrees at 9 bases. This CDR3 is 15 amino acids long. CDR1 is PRHDT, CDR2 FYEKMQ, per germline (reference sequence). Unmatched junction bases numbered 5, after V lost 2 bases and J lost 3 bases. The CDR3 nucleotides are TGTGCCAGCAGCTTAACCGGGACAGGGCTCTACGAGCAGTACTTC. Translating it yields CASSLTGTGLYEQYF.

The chain employs TRBV27 and TRBJ1-1; D unclear. CDR3 length equals 14 residues. Germline loops: CDR1 MNHEY, CDR2 SMNVEV (reference sequence). V shed 6 bases and J shed 1 base, with 12 bases lying between them. The CDR3 sequence: CASSITGRNTEAFF. Here the CDR3 DNA reads TGTGCCAGCAGCATAACCGGGAGGAACACTGAAGCTTTCTTT.

The CDR3 here is CASSEGHEQYF. The CDR3 bases are TGTGCCAGCTCCGAGGGCCACGAGCAGTACTTC. The chain links TRBV9 to TRBJ2-7; the D gene is possibly TRBD2 (5 bases). Trimming pared 7 bases from V and 5 bases from J, leaving 10 bases between. Germline CDR1 is SGDLS and CDR2 is YYNGEE. The CDR3 loop spans 11 amino acids.

The gene calls are TRBV10-3 and TRBJ1-2; TRBD1 is a possible D gene (5 bases). Germline CDR1 and CDR2: ENHRY and SYGVKD. Trimming took 3 bases from V and 0 from J, leaving 8 bases between them. This CDR3 has 14 amino acids. The CDR3 sequence: CAISDDRANYGYTF. The CDR3 nucleotides are TGTGCCATCAGTGACGACAGAGCTAACTATGGCTACACCTTC.

The V call is TRBV7-9, the J call TRBJ2-1; 9 bases are shared with TRBD2. The CDR3 loop spans 15 amino acids. J lost 12 bases, V lost 1 base, and 10 bases had no gene match. Germline V CDR1 and CDR2: SEHNR, FQNEAQ (reference sequence). The CDR3 DNA follows: TGTGCCAGCAGCTTAGGCGCGGGAGGGCCATCGGTGCAGTTCTTC. Amino acid sequence: CASSLGAGGPSVQFF.

The rearrangement uses TRBV4-1 and TRBJ1-5, with 9 nucleotides matching TRBD1. The germline CDR1 and CDR2 sequences are MGHRA and YSYEKL. Trimming took 4 bases from V and 0 from J; bases not matched to a gene: 7. CDR3 length: 17 residues. CDR3 region: CASSPGTGNNSNQPQHF. CDR3 DNA: TGCGCCAGCAGCCCCGGGACAGGGAACAATAGCAATCAGCCCCAGCATTTT.

CDR3 residues: CASSPIIAGAAETQYF. The CDR3 DNA is TGTGCCAGCTCCCCAATAATCGCGGGGGCCGCGGAGACCCAGTACTTC. This chain links TRBV18 with TRBJ2-5; D is perhaps TRBD2 (7 bases). V gave up 6 bases and J gave up 5 bases, with 22 bases separating them. The CDR3 length is 16 residues. Germline V gene data show CDR1 as KGHSH and CDR2 as LQKENI.

The rearrangement joins TRBV7-8 to TRBJ2-5, with 8 bases identical to TRBD1. This CDR3 contains 13 residues. Per the germline V gene, CDR1 is SGHVS and CDR2 is FQNEAQ. Germline trimming cut 5 bases from V and 5 bases from J; bases unmatched to any gene: 4. CDR3 sequence (DNA): TGTGCCAGCAGCACGGACAGGGAGGAGACCCAGTACTTC. This codes for CASSTDREETQYF.

The rearrangement uses TRBV27 and TRBJ2-5, with 7 bases identical to TRBD1. The assigned J gene may be wrong: the sequence end matches TRBJ2-7 better. Per the germline V gene, CDR1 is MNHEY and CDR2 is SMNVEV (reference sequence). This CDR3 is built from 14 residues. The CDR3 protein is CASSDVTGSYEQYF. The DNA of the CDR3 is TGTGCCAGCAGCGACGTGACAGGGTCCTACGAGCAGTACTTC.

This chain links TRBV2 with TRBJ1-6; D gene ambiguous. Germline V gives CDR1 SNHLY, CDR2 FYNNEI. The V end was cut by 3 bases, the J end by 0 bases, with 12 bases between. The CDR3 is 17 residues long. The DNA of the CDR3 is TGTGCCAGCAGTGAGTTTCATCCGAGCTCCTATAATTCACCCCTCCACTTT. It codes for CASSEFHPSSYNSPLHF.

This clone was found once. At one of its ends the junction is not consistent with the germline gene, which may arise from a read error. V and J are TRBV10-2 and TRBJ1-4; TRBD1 might be the D (5 bases). The CDR3 covers 14 residues. CDR1 is WSHSY, CDR2 SAAADI, per germline. This CDR3 reads CASSESGTIEKLFF. The CDR3 DNA follows: TGCGCCAGCAGTGAGTCTGGGACTATTGAAAAACTGTTTTTT.

The rearrangement uses TRBV19 and TRBJ2-7, with TRBD1 matching 9 bases. Germline CDR1 and CDR2: LNHDA and SQIVND (reference sequence). The V gene end was trimmed by 3 bases and the J gene end by 5 bases; junction bases not matched to a gene: 8. CDR3 length equals 15 residues. The CDR3 bases are TGTGCCAGTAGTATGTTGGGACAGGGACCCCACGAGCAGTACTTC. Encoded protein: CASSMLGQGPHEQYF.

V usage is TRBV27 and J usage is TRBJ2-1; the match to TRBD2 covers 13 bases. J was trimmed by 10 bases and V by 4 bases; bases with no gene match: 10. This CDR3 is 16 amino acids long. Germline CDR1 MNHEY, CDR2 SMNVEV (reference sequence). This chain's CDR3 is CASSSALAGGPGEQFF. CDR3 nucleotide sequence: TGTGCCAGCAGTTCCGCACTAGCGGGGGGGCCAGGGGAGCAGTTCTTC.